Listed here are 21 T cell receptor beta chains from one sample, sequenced in a study of OX40 agonist ivuxolimab in advanced cancers. The receptor library was made with the immunoSEQ multiplex PCR assay. This immuneACCESS table, as held by TCRdb, lists in-frame sequences with V and J called but not all clones. Of the missing ones, under half trace to an unresolved V gene in checked studies; the others have no known cause. The sample table records tens of thousands of clones; about 85% of these occur just once. The leading ten clones occupy under 3.5% of the sample. Sequenced material: CD4+ or CD8+ T cells sorted from blood, taken in a trial of the OX40 agonist ivuxolimab. Source of these receptors: an adult with an advanced solid tumor such as melanoma, head and neck, liver or kidney cancer.

This chain uses TRBV7-2 with TRBJ2-5, with D unresolved. The CDR3 is 15 residues long. Germline CDR1 SGHTA, CDR2 FQGNSA. V was trimmed by 5 bases and J by 5 bases, leaving 18 bases between them. CDR3 DNA: TGTGCCAGCAGCGCAACCGGCAACTATAAGGAGACCCAGTACTTC. This sequence encodes CASSATGNYKETQYF.

The chain joins TRBV9 to TRBJ2-7; 7 positions match TRBD2. Germline values: CDR1 SGDLS, CDR2 YYNGEE. The CDR3 loop spans 14 amino acids. The J segment lost 3 bases and the V segment lost 0 bases, leaving 3 bases of the junction unmatched. The CDR3 DNA reads as TGTGCCAGCAGCGTAGCTCTAGCGGACTACGAGCAGTACTTC. Its translation is CASSVALADYEQYF.

V is TRBV28 and J is TRBJ2-7, with D perhaps TRBD1 (5 bases). The length of the CDR3 is 15 residues. The V gene's germline CDR1 is MDHEN and CDR2 SYDVKM. Deletions cut 5 bases from V and 7 bases from J, with 21 bases between. As DNA, the CDR3 is TGTGCCAGCAGTCCGTACAGGACCGCCGCTGGAGAGCAGTACTTC. Amino acids: CASSPYRTAAGEQYF.

The chain couples TRBV25-1 to TRBJ2-1; D gene unclear. Between the trimmed V and J ends, which lost 6 bases and 9 bases, there was a span of 9 bases. The CDR3 consists of 11 residues. Germline-derived CDR1 and CDR2 are MGHDK and SYGVNS. This chain's CDR3 is CASRYAVEQFF. The CDR3 bases are TGTGCCAGCAGATATGCAGTTGAGCAGTTCTTC.

The chain has TRBV7-9 and TRBJ1-2; D is uncertain. This CDR3 contains 13 residues. In germline, CDR1 is SEHNR, CDR2 FQNEAQ (reference sequence). V was pared by 4 bases and J by 3 bases, with 9 bases between. CDR3 in amino acids: CASSSRTHYGYTF. CDR3 coding DNA: TGTGCCAGCAGCTCAAGGACGCACTATGGCTACACCTTC.

This clone was recorded a few times. This sequence joins TRBV11-2 and TRBJ1-2; TRBD1 is a possible D gene (5 bases). Germline V gene sequence: CDR1 SGHAT, CDR2 FQNNGV. This CDR3 has 13 residues. The V end lost 4 bases, the J end lost 4 bases, and 10 bases lay between the germline ends. The CDR3 coding sequence is TGTGCCAGCAGCTACCGACAGTCCTATGGCTACACCTTC. It is translated as CASSYRQSYGYTF.

In DNA, the CDR3 is TGCGCCAGCAGCCTCGGACTAGCGGGAGTAGGAGCAGATACGCAGTATTTT. Amino acids: CASSLGLAGVGADTQYF. The chain couples TRBV4-1 to TRBJ2-3, with 13 bases identical to TRBD2. Germline V gene lookup returns CDR1 MGHRA and CDR2 YSYEKL. The junction had 8 bases not matched to a gene; V was cut back by 4 bases and J by 4 bases. CDR3 size: 17 residues.

V and J are TRBV25-1 and TRBJ1-2; D is perhaps TRBD1 (5 bases). Germline V gene data show CDR1 as MGHDK and CDR2 as SYGVNS. The CDR3 has 18 amino acids. Trimming left V 4 bases short and J 8 bases short, with 29 bases between. The CDR3 DNA is TGTGCCAGCAGTGCCCTCCCCCGGGGCGGGACGACGTTTTGGGGCTACACCTTC. It translates to CASSALPRGGTTFWGYTF.

This chain connects TRBV18 to TRBJ2-2; 8 nucleotides match TRBD2. This CDR3 is 18 amino acids long. Germline CDR1 KGHSH, CDR2 LQKENI. V shed 3 bases and J 2 bases; nucleotides not matched to a gene: 11. The CDR3 loop is CASSPNRILAVNTGELFF. The CDR3, as DNA: TGTGCCAGCTCACCGAACCGGATACTAGCGGTTAACACCGGGGAGCTGTTTTTT.

The chain has TRBV5-6 and TRBJ1-3; D call uncertain. The germline V gene encodes CDR1 SGHDT and CDR2 YYEEEE. The germline V and J ends were trimmed by 2 bases and 0 bases, with 15 bases remaining between them. The CDR3 runs 17 residues. The CDR3 nucleotides are TGTGCCAGCAGCTTTGGCGGAAGGACTCTCTCTGGAAACACCATATATTTT. Amino acid sequence: CASSFGGRTLSGNTIYF.

The rearrangement joins TRBV28 to TRBJ2-2; 8 bases map to TRBD1. The V gene end was trimmed by 3 bases and the J gene end by 6 bases; junction bases not matched to a gene: 12. The CDR3 covers 17 residues. Germline CDR1 is MDHEN and CDR2 is SYDVKM. Written as DNA, the CDR3 is TGTGCCAGCAGTTTGCCCGGGACAGGCCTGGGGGCCGGGGAGCTGTTTTTT. This translates into CASSLPGTGLGAGELFF.

This chain joins TRBV14 and TRBJ2-7; 7 bases match TRBD1. CDR1 SGHDN and CDR2 FVKESK come from the germline V gene. J gave up 6 bases and V 1 base, and 12 bases lay outside the gene matches. This CDR3 spans 16 amino acids. CDR3 DNA sequence: TGTGCCAGCAGCCAAGTCAAAGGGGGCCTAACCTCCGAGCAGTACTTC. Translated, it gives CASSQVKGGLTSEQYF. The whole variable domain, remainder taken from reference TRBV14 and TRBJ2-7, is EAGVTQFPSHSVIEKGQTVTLRCDPISGHDNLYWYRRVMGKEIKFLLHFVKESKQDESGMPNNRFLAERTGGTYSTLKVQPAELEDSGVYFCASSQVKGGLTSEQYFGPGTRLTVT.

This clone has only one observation. V usage is TRBV11-2 and J usage is TRBJ2-1; 7 bases fit TRBD2. This CDR3 spans 15 amino acids. V shed 1 base and J 7 bases; nucleotides not matched to a gene: 7. Germline CDR1 reads SGHAT; CDR2 reads FQNNGV. CDR3 DNA sequence: TGTGCCAGCAGCTTAGCGGGAGGTTCTATTAATGAGCAGTTCTTC. Translation: CASSLAGGSINEQFF.

The chain uses TRBV28 and TRBJ2-3; D unclear. V was shortened by 2 bases and J by 0 bases, with 6 bases between the two germline ends. Germline V gives CDR1 MDHEN, CDR2 SYDVKM. CDR3 length: 14 amino acids. The CDR3, as DNA: TGTGCCAGCAGTTTACCCAGAAGCACAGATACGCAGTATTTT. The encoded protein is CASSLPRSTDTQYF.

The chain employs TRBV19 and TRBJ1-1; D perhaps matches TRBD1 (6 bases). Germline loops: CDR1 LNHDA, CDR2 SQIVND (reference sequence). Trimming stripped 5 bases from V and 1 base from J, with 14 bases between. The CDR3 extends over 15 amino acids. The CDR3 bases are TGTGCCAGTAGTCTGGCCGGGACACCGAACACTGAAGCTTTCTTT. Encoded protein: CASSLAGTPNTEAFF.

The chain couples TRBV15 to TRBJ1-2, with D uncertain. The CDR3 runs to 13 residues. V was shortened by 1 base and J by 6 bases, with 9 bases between the two germline ends. In germline, CDR1 is LNHNV, CDR2 YYDKDF (reference sequence). The CDR3 region is CATSRGPQDGYTF. Written as DNA, the CDR3 is TGTGCCACCAGCAGAGGGCCTCAGGATGGCTACACCTTC.

The J gene is TRBJ2-7, the V gene TRBV7-8; 9 nucleotides agree with TRBD2. This CDR3 region has 15 residues. CDR1 is SGHVS and CDR2 is FQNEAQ in the germline V gene. V dropped 0 bases and J dropped 2; count of bases not matched to a gene: 2. CDR3 sequence reads: CASSLALAGTYEQYF. CDR3 sequence (DNA): TGTGCCAGCAGCTTAGCGCTAGCGGGAACCTACGAGCAGTACTTC.

This chain uses TRBV9 with TRBJ2-3, with 9 bases matching TRBD1. V lost 4 bases to trimming and J lost 6 bases; unmatched junction nucleotides: 15. Germline V lookup: CDR1 SGDLS, CDR2 YYNGEE. The CDR3 has 17 amino acids. CDR3 region: CASSPTGGDRVRDTQYF. The CDR3 DNA reads TGTGCCAGCAGCCCTACTGGAGGGGACAGGGTGAGGGATACGCAGTATTTT. The variable domain in full, with the rest retrieved from reference TRBV9 and TRBJ2-3, is DSGVTQTPKHLITATGQRVTLRCSPRSGDLSVYWYQQSLDQGLQFLIQYYNGEERAKGNILERFSAQQFPDLHSELNLSSLELGDSALYFCASSPTGGDRVRDTQYFGPGTRLTVL.

The chain carries TRBV23-1 and TRBJ1-5, with 9 bases fitting TRBD1. TRBV23-1 is an ORF; its function is uncertain. This CDR3 has 18 amino acids. V trimming: 0 bases; J trimming: 2 bases; junction bases outside the gene matches: 8. The CDR3, as DNA: TGCGCCAGCAGTCAATCTGGGACAGGGAGAGGTGGCAATCAGCCCCAGCATTTT. It is translated as CASSQSGTGRGGNQPQHF.

V is TRBV2 and J is TRBJ2-6, with no clear D. CDR3 length: 15 amino acids. The germline CDR1 and CDR2 sequences are SNHLY and FYNNEI. Trimming removed 4 bases at V and 0 bases at J, with 7 bases between. The CDR3: CASSGTVSGANVLTF. The CDR3 region has the DNA TGTGCCAGCAGTGGGACGGTCTCTGGGGCCAACGTCCTGACTTTC.

The genes are TRBV27 and TRBJ1-5; D is uncertain. The V gene's germline CDR1 is MNHEY and CDR2 SMNVEV (reference sequence). Trimming removed 5 bases at V and 0 bases at J, with 14 bases between. This CDR3 has 16 residues. CDR3 in DNA: TGTGCCAGCAGTCCCCGATGGGAGCTTAGCAATCAGCCCCAGCATTTT. It yields the protein CASSPRWELSNQPQHF.